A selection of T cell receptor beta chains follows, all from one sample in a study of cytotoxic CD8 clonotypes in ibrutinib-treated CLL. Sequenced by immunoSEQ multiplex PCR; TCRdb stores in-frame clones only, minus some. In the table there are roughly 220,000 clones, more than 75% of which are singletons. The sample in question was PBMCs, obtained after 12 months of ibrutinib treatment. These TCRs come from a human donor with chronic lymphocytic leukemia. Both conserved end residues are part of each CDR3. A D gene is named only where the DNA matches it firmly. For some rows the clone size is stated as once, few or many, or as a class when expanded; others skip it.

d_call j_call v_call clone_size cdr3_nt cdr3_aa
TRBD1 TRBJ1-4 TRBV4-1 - TGCGCCAGCAGCCAAGCCCTCTGGACAGGGGGCAAGGAAAAACTGTTTTTT CASSQALWTGGKEKLFF
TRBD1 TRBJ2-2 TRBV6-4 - TGTGCCAGCAGGGGACAGGGGAACACCGGGGAGCTGTTTTTT CASRGQGNTGELFF
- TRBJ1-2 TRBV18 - TGTGCCAGCTCACCAGACGGGGCGCCCTATGGCTACACCTTC CASSPDGAPYGYTF
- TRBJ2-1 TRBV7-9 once TGTGCCAGCAGCAATGCCCCGGAGCAGTTCTTC CASSNAPEQFF
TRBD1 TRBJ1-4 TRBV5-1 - TGCGCCAGCGGACGTAACAGGGGCGCCTCTGACTTGTTTTTT CASGRNRGASDLFF
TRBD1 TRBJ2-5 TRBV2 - TGTGCCAGTCTAGGGACAGGGATTAAGGAGACCCAGTACTTC CASLGTGIKETQYF
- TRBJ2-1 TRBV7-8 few TGTGCCAGCAACCAGGCTAGCCCGCTCTACAATGAGCAGTTCTTC CASNQASPLYNEQFF
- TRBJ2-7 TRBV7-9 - TGTGCCAGCGGACAGCCCTACGAGCAGTACTTC CASGQPYEQYF
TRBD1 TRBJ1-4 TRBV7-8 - TGTGCCAGCAGCAAGGACAGGTCGAATGAAAAACTGTTTTTT CASSKDRSNEKLFF
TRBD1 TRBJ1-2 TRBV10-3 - TGTGCCATCACCCTCGGGACAGGTACGGGAGCTAACTATGGCTACACCTTC CAITLGTGTGANYGYTF
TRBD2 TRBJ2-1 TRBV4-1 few TGCGCCAGCAGCCTCACGACTAGCGGGAGTTATGAGCAGTTCTTC CASSLTTSGSYEQFF
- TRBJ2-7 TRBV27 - TGTGCCAGCAGTTTAAAAGGCCCCTACGAGCAGTACTTC CASSLKGPYEQYF
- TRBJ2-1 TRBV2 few TGTGCCAGCAGTGAAGTTAATGAGCAGTTCTTC CASSEVNEQFF
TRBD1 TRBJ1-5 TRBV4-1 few TGCGCCAGCAGCCGGGGACAGTCAAATTATCAGCCCCAGCATTTT CASSRGQSNYQPQHF
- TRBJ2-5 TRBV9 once TGTGCCAGCAGCGTAGGAGGACACTGGGGGCAAGAGACCCAGTACTTC CASSVGGHWGQETQYF
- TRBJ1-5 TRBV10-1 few TGCGCCAGCAGTGCGGCAGGCCTACAGCCCCAGCATTTT CASSAAGLQPQHF
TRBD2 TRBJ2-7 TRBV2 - TGTGCCAGCGGGAGGGCCCCCGAGCAGTACTTC CASGRAPEQYF
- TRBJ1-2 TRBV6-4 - TGTGCCAGCAGTGATGGGGCACACCGAGGCTACACCTTC CASSDGAHRGYTF
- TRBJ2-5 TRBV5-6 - TGTGCCAGCAGCTTTTTGGGGCTCGGGGAGCAGTACTTC CASSFLGLGEQYF
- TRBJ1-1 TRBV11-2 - TGTGCCAGCAGCCCGGGTGGAGGGGTGATGAACACTGAAGCTTTCTTT CASSPGGGVMNTEAFF
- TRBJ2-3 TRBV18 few TGTGCCAGCTCATCGGAGACGGGAGATACGCAGTATTTT CASSSETGDTQYF
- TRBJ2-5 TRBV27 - TGTGCCAGCAGTTTACTGGGGCCCGCGAATAGGATCCAAGAGACCCAGTACTTC CASSLLGPANRIQETQYF
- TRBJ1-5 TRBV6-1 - TGTGCCAGCAGTGAAATGATGATCCACAATCAGCCCCAGCATTTT CASSEMMIHNQPQHF
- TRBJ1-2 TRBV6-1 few TGTGCCAGCAGTGTAAGGGGATTATGGGAGGACTATGGCTACACCTTC CASSVRGLWEDYGYTF
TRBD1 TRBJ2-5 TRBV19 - TGTGCCAGTAGTATGGCAACAGGGGTTGTCGAGACCCAGTACTTC CASSMATGVVETQYF
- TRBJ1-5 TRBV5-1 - TGCGCCAGCAGCTTGGGGGGCAGCCCCAATCAGCCCCAGCATTTT CASSLGGSPNQPQHF
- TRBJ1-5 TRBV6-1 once TGTGCCAGCAGTCCGCAGGGCAATCAGCCCCAGCATTTT CASSPQGNQPQHF
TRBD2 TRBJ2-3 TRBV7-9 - TGTGCCAGCAGTTCCAGACTAGCGGGAGGGCCCTCGACAGATACGCAGTATTTT CASSSRLAGGPSTDTQYF
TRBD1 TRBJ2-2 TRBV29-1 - TGCAGCGTTGGCAGGGGGATGGGGCCCGGGGAGCTGTTTTTT CSVGRGMGPGELFF
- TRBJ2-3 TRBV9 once TGTGCCAGCAGCGTAGGAATGCCAGATACGCAGTATTTT CASSVGMPDTQYF
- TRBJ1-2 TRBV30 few TGTGCCTGGAGTGGGAATTATGGCTACACCTTC CAWSGNYGYTF
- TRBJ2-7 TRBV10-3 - TGTGCCATCAGTGAGGGTGGCAGGGCCGGGCCATCCTACGAGCAGTACTTC CAISEGGRAGPSYEQYF
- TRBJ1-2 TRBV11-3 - TGTGCCAGCAGCTCCAATTATAACTATGGCTACACCTTC CASSSNYNYGYTF
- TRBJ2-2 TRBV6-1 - TGTGCCAGCAGTACAGGGCACGGGGGGAGCGGGGAGCTGTTTTTT CASSTGHGGSGELFF
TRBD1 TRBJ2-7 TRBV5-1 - TGCGCCAGCAGCTGGGACAGGAGAAACTACGAGCAGTACTTC CASSWDRRNYEQYF
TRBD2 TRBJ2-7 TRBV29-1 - TGCAGCGTTGTTTTAGCGGGAGCGGGGTACGAGCAGTACTTC CSVVLAGAGYEQYF
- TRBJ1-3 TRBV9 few TGTGCCAGCAGCGTAGTTGGGGGAAACACCATATATTTT CASSVVGGNTIYF
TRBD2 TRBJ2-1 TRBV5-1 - TGCGCCAGCAGCCCTACTAGCGGGAACGTAAGGTACAATGAGCAGTTCTTC CASSPTSGNVRYNEQFF
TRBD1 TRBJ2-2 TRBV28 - TGTGCCAGCAGGTATCCGGGACAGGGGAGAACCGGGGAGCTGTTTTTT CASRYPGQGRTGELFF
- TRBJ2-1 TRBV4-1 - TGCGCCAGCAGCCGGGACCCAGGAGCCTACAATGAGCAGTTCTTC CASSRDPGAYNEQFF
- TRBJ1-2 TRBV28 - TGTGCCAGCAGTTCGGCCGGGACTCATTACAGCTACACCTTC CASSSAGTHYSYTF
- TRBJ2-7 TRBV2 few TGTGCCAGCATTCCAGCCGACTCCTACGAGCAGTACTTC CASIPADSYEQYF
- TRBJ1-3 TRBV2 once TGTGCCAGCAGCACGAGCCAGGGCTCTGGAAACACCATATATTTT CASSTSQGSGNTIYF
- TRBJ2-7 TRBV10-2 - TGCGCCAGCAGTGGAGTCGCCTACGAGCAGTACTTC CASSGVAYEQYF
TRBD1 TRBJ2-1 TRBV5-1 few TGCGCCAGCAGCTTACTACCGGGACAGGGGGCAAGTGAGCAGTTCTTC CASSLLPGQGASEQFF
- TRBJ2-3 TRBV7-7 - TGTGCTAGCAGCTTAGGTGGTCTAACAGATACGCAGTATTTT CASSLGGLTDTQYF
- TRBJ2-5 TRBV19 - TGTGCCAGTCGTTGGGCCAGCCAAGAGACCCAGTACTTC CASRWASQETQYF
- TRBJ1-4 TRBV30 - TGTGCCTGGAGTGGGCAGGGGAGCGAAAAACTGTTTTTT CAWSGQGSEKLFF
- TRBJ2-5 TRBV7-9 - TGTGCCAGCAGCCCTAGTGAACAAGAGACCCAGTACTTC CASSPSEQETQYF
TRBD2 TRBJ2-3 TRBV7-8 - TGTGCCAGCAGCTTACTAGCGGGATACACAGATACGCAGTATTTT CASSLLAGYTDTQYF
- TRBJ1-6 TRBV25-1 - TGTGCCAGCAGTGCCTCAGCGTCAGACCATCTAATTTCACCCCTCCACTTT CASSASASDHLISPLHF